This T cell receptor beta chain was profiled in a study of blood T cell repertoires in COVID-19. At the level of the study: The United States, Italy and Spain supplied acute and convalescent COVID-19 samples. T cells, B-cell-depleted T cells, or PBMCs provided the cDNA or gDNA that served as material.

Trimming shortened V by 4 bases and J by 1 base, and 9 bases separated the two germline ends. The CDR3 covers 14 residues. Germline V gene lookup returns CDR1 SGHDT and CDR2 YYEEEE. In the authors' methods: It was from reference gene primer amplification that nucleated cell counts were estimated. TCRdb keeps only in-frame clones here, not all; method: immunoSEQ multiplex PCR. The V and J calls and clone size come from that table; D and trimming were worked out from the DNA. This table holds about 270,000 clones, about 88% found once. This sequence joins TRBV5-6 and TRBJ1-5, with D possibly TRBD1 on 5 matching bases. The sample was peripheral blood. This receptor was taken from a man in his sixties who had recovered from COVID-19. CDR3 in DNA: TGTGCCAGCAGCCCGAAGGGGAGCAATCAGCCCCAGCATTTT. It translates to CASSPKGSNQPQHF.